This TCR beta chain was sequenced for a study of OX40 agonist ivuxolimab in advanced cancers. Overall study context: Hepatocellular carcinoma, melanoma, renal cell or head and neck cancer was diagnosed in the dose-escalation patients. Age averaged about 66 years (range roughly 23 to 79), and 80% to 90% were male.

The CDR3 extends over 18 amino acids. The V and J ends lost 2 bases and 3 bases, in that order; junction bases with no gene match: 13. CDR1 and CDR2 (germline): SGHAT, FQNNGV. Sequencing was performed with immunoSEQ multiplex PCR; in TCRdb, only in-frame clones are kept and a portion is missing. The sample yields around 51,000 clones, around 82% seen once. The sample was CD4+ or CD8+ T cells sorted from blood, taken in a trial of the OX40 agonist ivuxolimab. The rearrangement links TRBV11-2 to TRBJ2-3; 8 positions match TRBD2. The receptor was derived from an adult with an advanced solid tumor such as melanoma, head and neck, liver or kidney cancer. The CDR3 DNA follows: TGTGCCAGCAGCTTACCCCTTGGGACGGGGGGGGCTACAGATACGCAGTATTTT. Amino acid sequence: CASSLPLGTGGATDTQYF.